This T cell receptor beta chain was profiled in a study of B cell selection in AIRE deficiency. Notes on the study in general: CDR3s were shorter in shared Treg sequences, reflecting few non-templated nucleotide insertions. With only TCRbeta sequenced, about 37% of shared healthy Treg sequences overlapped Tconv. About 30% of healthy-shared Treg TCRbeta sequences appeared in patient Tconv cells.

CDR1 is LGHNA, CDR2 YNFKEQ, per germline. This CDR3 contains 17 residues. V was shortened by 3 bases and J by 4 bases, with 21 bases between the two germline ends. On this clone: Its antigen is undetermined.

Original processing methods: Conventional T cell pools: 95,000 to 120,000 distinct patient, 130,000 to 150,000 donor TCRbeta sequences. The assay was immunoSEQ multiplex PCR, and TCRdb's table has in-frame clones only and misses some. V and J calls and clone size are copied from that table; D and trimming were computed from the DNA. Here the sample spans 1,500 to 2,000 clones, about nine tenths being singletons. Sorting defined conventional CD4 T cells as CD4+CD127+. The genes are TRBV4-2 and TRBJ1-2; no reliable D call. Sequences were obtained from CD4+CD127+ conventional T cells sorted from PBMCs. This TCR was recovered from a human donor in good health. This CDR3 reads CASSQSGDNRAFYGYTF. CDR3 DNA sequence: TGTGCCAGCAGCCAGTCGGGAGACAACCGGGCCTTCTATGGCTACACCTTC.